The 5 T cell receptor beta chains below come from one sample, sequenced in a study of T cell responses to AZD1222 COVID-19 vaccine. Sequenced by immunoSEQ multiplex PCR; TCRdb stores in-frame clones only, minus some. The data contain roughly 200,000 clones, roughly 94% of them singletons. The sequences come from peripheral blood, collected 28 days after the second dose of the MenACWY control vaccine. The origin of the receptors is an adult who received the MenACWY meningococcal vaccine as a control.

The rearrangement links TRBV28 to TRBJ2-7; no clear D. The CDR3 covers 14 residues. Germline loops: CDR1 MDHEN, CDR2 SYDVKM. V was shortened by 2 bases and J by 5 bases, with 13 bases between the two germline ends. The CDR3 bases are TGTGCCAGCAGTTTAATTTTCCAGGTCCACGAGCAGTACTTC. Residues: CASSLIFQVHEQYF.

The chain uses TRBV9 and TRBJ2-3, with 11 nucleotides matching TRBD2. Germline V lookup: CDR1 SGDLS, CDR2 YYNGEE. The CDR3 length is 17 residues. J lost 0 bases, V lost 3 bases, and 6 bases had no gene match. CDR3 residues: CASSGGTSGPSTDTQYF. Here the CDR3 DNA reads TGTGCCAGCAGCGGCGGGACTAGCGGTCCTAGCACAGATACGCAGTATTTT.

CDR3 sequence reads: CASSLGQGPGNTIYF. In DNA form, the CDR3 reads TGTGCCAGCAGCTTAGGGCAGGGACCTGGAAACACCATATATTTT. The chain has TRBV11-3 and TRBJ1-3; a possible D gene is TRBD1 (5 bases). The CDR3 is 15 residues long. V shed 1 base and J shed 2 bases, with 9 bases lying between them. The germline V gene encodes CDR1 SGHNT and CDR2 YENEEA.

The V and J genes are TRBV4-1 and TRBJ2-4; D unclear. This CDR3 has 14 residues. Trimming took 4 bases from V and 8 from J, leaving 15 bases between them. Germline V gene lookup returns CDR1 MGHRA and CDR2 YSYEKL. CDR3 coding DNA: TGCGCCAGCAGCCTCCTGGGCTTCCTTGACATTCAGTACTTC. Protein product: CASSLLGFLDIQYF.

The V and J genes are TRBV18 and TRBJ1-3; D possibly corresponds to TRBD1 (6 bases). The CDR3 has 17 residues. Germline V gene data show CDR1 as KGHSH and CDR2 as LQKENI. Trimming took 1 base from V and 4 from J, leaving 17 bases between them. CDR3 sequence: CASSPRKGDISGNTIYF. The CDR3 nucleotides are TGTGCCAGCTCACCACGAAAAGGGGACATCTCCGGAAACACCATATATTTT.